This passage covers 20 T cell receptor beta chains from one sample sequenced in a study of blood T cell repertoires in COVID-19 (dated by TCRdb to the early 2020s). Libraries came from the immunoSEQ multiplex PCR assay. TCRdb re-hosts the immuneACCESS table, in-frame sequences only. Its copies lack some clones; in the studies checked, an unresolved V gene accounts for under half of them, and the cause for the rest is not known. Counted in this sample were a few hundred thousand clones; around 88% of them appeared once. The ten top clones hold around 1.3% of the sample. The sequenced sample consisted of PBMCs or T cells enriched from blood (not recorded which). The source of these receptors is a middle-aged woman with acute COVID-19.

J is TRBJ1-6 and V is TRBV28, with D unclear. Trimming removed 3 bases at V and 5 bases at J, with 11 bases between. The CDR3 is 15 amino acids. Germline values: CDR1 MDHEN, CDR2 SYDVKM. The chain's CDR3 is CASSFLQNHNSPLHF. The CDR3 nucleotides are TGTGCCAGCAGTTTCTTACAGAATCATAATTCACCCCTCCACTTT.

The DNA of the CDR3 is TGTGCCAGCAGTTTACAGGGTAGTAATTCACCCCTCCACTTT. Its translation: CASSLQGSNSPLHF. This chain connects TRBV27 to TRBJ1-6; D might be TRBD1 (5 bases). V lost 2 bases and J 6 bases, leaving 8 bases between the germline ends. Germline V gene lookup returns CDR1 MNHEY and CDR2 SMNVEV (reference sequence). The CDR3 has 14 residues.

The chain combines TRBV7-3 with TRBJ2-7; 12 bases match TRBD2. CDR3 length: 15 amino acids. V was clipped by 5 bases and J by 6 bases; unmatched bases: 8. Per germline, CDR1 SGHTA and CDR2 FQGTGA. This CDR3 is CASSPHGLAGFEQYF. In DNA, the CDR3 is TGTGCCAGCAGCCCACACGGACTAGCGGGATTCGAGCAGTACTTC.

This chain joins TRBV27 and TRBJ1-1; D remains unclear. This CDR3 has 15 residues. Per the germline V gene, CDR1 is MNHEY and CDR2 is SMNVEV (reference sequence). V was pared by 6 bases and J by 4 bases, with 18 bases between. Here the CDR3 DNA reads TGTGCCAGCAGCACCCGGCCGGCAGAGGCCACTGAAGCTTTCTTT. Translating it yields CASSTRPAEATEAFF.

This rearrangement joins TRBV24-1 to TRBJ1-2; D is perhaps TRBD1 (6 bases). The germline V gene encodes CDR1 KGHDR and CDR2 SFDVKD. This CDR3 spans 13 amino acids. Trimming took off 7 bases at V and 4 bases at J, with 12 bases between the two ends. CDR3 residues: CATRRQAPYGYTF. In DNA form, the CDR3 reads TGTGCCACCAGACGACAGGCCCCCTATGGCTACACCTTC.

This clone was found once. The rearrangement links TRBV7-3 to TRBJ2-2, with 8 bases that match TRBD2. The germline gives CDR1 SGHTA, CDR2 FQGTGA. The CDR3 has 14 residues. The ends lost 3 bases at V and 7 bases at J; junction bases unmatched: 4. CDR3 protein: CASSFQREFGELFF. Here the CDR3 DNA reads TGTGCCAGCAGCTTCCAGCGGGAGTTCGGGGAGCTGTTTTTT.

This rearrangement joins TRBV28 to TRBJ1-5, with D uncertain. CDR1 is MDHEN and CDR2 is SYDVKM in the germline V gene. V was pared by 6 bases and J by 0 bases, with 6 bases between. This CDR3 has 13 amino acids. The chain's CDR3 is CASRRDSNQPQHF. The DNA of the CDR3 is TGTGCCAGCAGAAGAGATAGCAATCAGCCCCAGCATTTT.

The chain links TRBV29-1 to TRBJ1-2; no clear D gene. V was pared by 4 bases and J by 2 bases, with 5 bases between. The CDR3 runs to 11 residues. Germline V lookup: CDR1 SQVTM, CDR2 ANQGSEA. The CDR3 reads CSVAGNYGYTF. DNA of the CDR3: TGCAGCGTTGCCGGGAACTATGGCTACACCTTC.

Turning to this clone: The identical CDR3 is also encoded by other nucleotide sequences in the sample. The chain is built from TRBV6-1 and TRBJ2-1; 13 bases line up with TRBD2. The CDR3 has 16 residues. V lost 4 bases and J lost 4; bases outside the gene matches: 4. The germline gives CDR1 MNHNS, CDR2 SASEGT. CDR3 region: CASSGLLAGGYNEQFF. CDR3 bases: TGTGCCAGCAGTGGACTACTAGCGGGAGGGTACAATGAGCAGTTCTTC.

Only one count was recorded for this clone. The rearrangement uses TRBV5-6 and TRBJ2-2, with TRBD2 identical over 14 bases. CDR3 size: 16 residues. After removal of 4 bases from V and 7 bases from J, the junction contained 6 bases not matched to a gene. Germline CDR1 and CDR2: SGHDT and YYEEEE. The CDR3, as DNA: TGTGCCAGCAGCCGGGGACTAGCGGGAGCTATCGGGGAGCTGTTTTTT. Translated: CASSRGLAGAIGELFF.

This chain connects TRBV7-3 to TRBJ2-3, with D possibly being TRBD2 (5 bases). Trimming pared 2 bases from V and 3 bases from J, leaving 9 bases between. There are 14 residues in the CDR3. Germline CDR1 is SGHTA and CDR2 is FQGTGA. In DNA form, the CDR3 reads TGTGCCAGCAGCTTACTAGCCGGAACAGATACGCAGTATTTT. Protein: CASSLLAGTDTQYF. The full variable domain, completed using reference TRBV7-3 and TRBJ2-3, is GAGVSQTPSNKVTEKGKYVELRCDPISGHTALYWYRQSLGQGPEFLIYFQGTGAADDSGLPNDRFFAVRPEGSVSTLKIQRTERGDSAVYLCASSLLAGTDTQYFGPGTRLTVL.

The chain links TRBV7-8 to TRBJ2-1, with D perhaps matching TRBD2 (5 bases). V was pared by 5 bases and J by 4 bases, with 21 bases between. This CDR3 spans 17 amino acids. Germline-derived CDR1 and CDR2 are SGHVS and FQNEAQ. The CDR3 is CASSLTRGGGHYNEQFF. Here the CDR3 DNA reads TGTGCCAGCAGCCTAACTAGAGGAGGCGGTCATTACAATGAGCAGTTCTTC.

This rearrangement joins TRBV5-5 to TRBJ2-5; 7 bases are shared with TRBD2. CDR3 length equals 16 residues. Unmatched junction bases numbered 14, after V lost 5 bases and J lost 4 bases. In germline, CDR1 is SGHKS, CDR2 YYEKEE (reference sequence). The CDR3 sequence: CASRFVLRGERETQYF. The DNA for the CDR3 is TGTGCCAGCAGGTTTGTCCTTCGGGGGGAACGAGAGACCCAGTACTTC.

This rearrangement joins TRBV30 to TRBJ2-1, with D possibly TRBD2 on 6 matching bases. Germline-derived CDR1 and CDR2 are GTSNPN and SVGIG (reference sequence). There are 12 residues in the CDR3. V lost 1 base, J lost 7 bases, and 8 bases lay in between. Here the CDR3 reads CAWSAGTNEQFF. DNA of the CDR3: TGTGCCTGGAGTGCCGGGACTAATGAGCAGTTCTTC.

V and J are TRBV7-8 and TRBJ1-6; tentative D call: TRBD1 (5 bases). CDR1 and CDR2 from the germline V gene are SGHVS and FQNEAQ. The CDR3 totals 15 residues. Trimming pared 5 bases from V and 6 bases from J, leaving 14 bases between. CDR3 coding DNA: TGTGCCAGCAGCGTCCTCGGGGGTCGTAATTCACCCCTCCACTTT. This sequence encodes CASSVLGGRNSPLHF.

In its sample, this clone was seen once. The chain couples TRBV4-1 to TRBJ2-1, with 12 bases lining up with TRBD2. In germline, CDR1 is MGHRA, CDR2 YSYEKL. J was trimmed by 5 bases and V by 0 bases; bases with no gene match: 8. The CDR3 sequence is 18 residues long. The CDR3 coding sequence is TGCGCCAGCAGCCAAGAGGGTATACTAGCGGGAGGTCACAATGAGCAGTTCTTC. It is translated as CASSQEGILAGGHNEQFF.

This sequence joins TRBV18 and TRBJ2-2; 9 nucleotides align to TRBD1. V shed 5 bases, J shed 10 bases, and the junction held 5 bases outside the gene matches. The germline gives CDR1 KGHSH, CDR2 LQKENI. The CDR3 has 13 residues. CDR3 DNA: TGTGCCAGCTCAAGGACAGGGGCTGAGGAGCTGTTTTTT. The encoded protein is CASSRTGAEELFF.

This chain uses TRBV25-1 with TRBJ1-2, with D uncertain. With 4 bases removed from V and 8 bases from J, the gap between germline ends came to 11 bases. Germline lookup yields CDR1 MGHDK and CDR2 SYGVNS. The CDR3 has 12 amino acids. As DNA, the CDR3 is TGTGCCAGCAGTGTAGGAGAGGTCGGCTACACCTTC. This sequence encodes CASSVGEVGYTF.

V gene TRBV30 combines with J gene TRBJ2-6; no clear D. Germline CDR1 reads GTSNPN; CDR2 reads SVGIG (reference sequence). V was trimmed by 1 base and J by 0 bases, leaving 13 bases between them. This CDR3 has 17 amino acids. The CDR3 DNA is TGTGCCTGGAGTGGAGCTCTCTACAGCTCTGGGGCCAACGTCCTGACTTTC. This sequence encodes CAWSGALYSSGANVLTF.

This clone was counted a single time. The V call is TRBV19, the J call TRBJ1-1; a weak D match, TRBD1 (6 bases). The CDR3 sequence is 17 residues long. Deletions cut 3 bases from V and 0 bases from J, with 17 bases between. CDR1 and CDR2 from the germline V gene are LNHDA and SQIVND (reference sequence). In nucleotides, the CDR3 is TGTGCCAGTAGTATCGGGGGGGCCAATCTTCTGAACACTGAAGCTTTCTTT. Protein product: CASSIGGANLLNTEAFF.